This T cell receptor (beta chain) is from a study of naive and memory T cell subsets. The study's findings and limits: Each distinct alpha or beta sequence counts as one clonotype. In naive cells, over 95% of TCR sequences were seen only once.

After CD4 positive bead selection, the CD4-negative fraction gave CD8 T cells. The beta constant-region primer was an equimolar mix of two oligonucleotides covering TRBC1 and TRBC2. Ligated cDNA was amplified by four rounds of PCR with nested alpha and beta constant-region primers and SP2. A single record per CDR3 protein comes from TCRdb applying MiXCR to the UMI-ligation and nested PCR reads. The sample holds under 25,000 distinct CDR3 sequences, over 7% seen once. Trimming removed 0 bases at V and 4 bases at J, with 12 bases between. This CDR3 region has 15 residues. Germline CDR1 reads LNHNV; CDR2 reads YYDKDF (reference sequence). Concerning this clonotype: Its specificity is not known.

This TCR came from a human donor in good health. The chain uses TRBV15 and TRBJ2-5, with TRBD2 as a possible D gene (5 bases). Sequencing was done on a sample of central memory CD8+ T cells from blood. The CDR3 spells CATSRDGKGGETQYF. CDR3 DNA: TGTGCCACCAGCAGAGATGGAAAAGGAGGAGAGACCCAGTACTTC.